The entry below gives a single T cell receptor beta chain sequence along with its context. Samples had at least 7 million PBMCs isolated from them. This entry is derived from a study of blood T cells in healthy people across ages. A J-beta primer mix and a sample-barcoded 5' primer were used in a second PCR of roughly 7 to 12 cycles. Each cDNA molecule was tagged by a template-switch adaptor that had 12 random nucleotides. TCRdb independently ran MiXCR on the 5' RACE reads; one entry per CDR3 protein. This table holds 1.5 million to 1.8 million distinct CDR3 sequences, under 55% found once. The CDR3 is 13 residues long. Germline CDR1 reads SGHVS; CDR2 reads FQNEAQ. The trim removed 5 bases at V and 5 bases at J, leaving 4 bases unmatched.

The chain recombines TRBV7-8 with TRBJ2-5, with 8 bases matching TRBD1. The sequenced material came from blood. This receptor was identified in a woman younger than 35 in good health. This CDR3 reads CASSRDRWETQYF. As DNA, the CDR3 is TGTGCCAGCAGCAGGGACAGGTGGGAGACCCAGTACTTC.